The 15 T cell receptor beta chains below were found in one sample sequenced in a study of Ad26.COV2.S vaccination and SARS-CoV-2 variants. Documented treatment: 15 to 20 received Ad26.COV2.S at low or high dose, single or two shots; a few received placebo; per-sample allocation not given. Specimens were obtained on day 63 following the first vaccine or placebo injection. This table comes from immunoSEQ multiplex PCR, and its TCRdb copy is limited to in-frame clones, with some not included. Of 300,000 to 400,000 clones detected, about 88% appear once; the ten largest clones hold around 5.8%. The sequencing used peripheral blood, collected in a trial of Ad26.COV2.S vaccine versus placebo. These receptors were taken from a person between 18 and 59 years old who received the Ad26.COV2.S COVID-19 vaccine or a placebo.

This rearrangement joins TRBV12-3 or TRBV12-4 to TRBJ2-1; 8 nucleotides agree with TRBD2. V shed 7 bases, J shed 7 bases, and the junction held 6 bases outside the gene matches. The CDR3 is 13 residues long. CDR3 amino acids: CASTVAGRNEQFF. CDR3 in DNA: TGTGCCAGCACCGTAGCGGGGAGGAATGAGCAGTTCTTC.

This chain connects TRBV28 to TRBJ2-7; D is unresolved. Trimming left V 7 bases short and J 4 bases short, with 20 bases between. This CDR3 is built from 15 residues. CDR1 and CDR2 (germline): MDHEN, SYDVKM. CDR3: CASTPGYQNRYEQYF. DNA for the CDR3: TGTGCCAGCACACCCGGCTACCAGAACCGATACGAGCAGTACTTC.

This clone was seen a handful of times. In nucleotides, the CDR3 is TGTGCCAGCAGCCCTTTAACTGGAAACACCATATATTTT. This encodes CASSPLTGNTIYF. The chain uses TRBV9 and TRBJ1-3; no definite D call. CDR1 and CDR2 from the germline V gene are SGDLS and YYNGEE. The CDR3 spans 13 residues. The V gene lost 4 bases and the J gene lost 2 bases, with 7 bases spanning the gap.

This clone has just one count. The gene calls are TRBV5-4 and TRBJ2-3, with D perhaps being TRBD1 or TRBD2 (5 bases each). Germline CDR1 SGHNT, CDR2 YYREEE (reference sequence). The CDR3 loop spans 15 amino acids. The V end lost 5 bases, the J end lost 0 bases, and 13 bases lay between the germline ends. The CDR3 spells CASSSPGRSTDTQYF. The CDR3 nucleotides are TGTGCCAGCAGTTCCCCGGGACGCAGCACAGATACGCAGTATTTT.

This clone was found a few times. V usage is TRBV7-3 and J usage is TRBJ2-2; D may match TRBD1 or TRBD2 (5 bases each). Looked up from germline, CDR1 is SGHTA and CDR2 is FQGTGA. V lost 5 bases and J lost 8, with 18 bases in between. This CDR3 is built from 15 residues. The CDR3 sequence: CASSPLGDGVGELFF. The CDR3 nucleotides read TGTGCCAGCAGCCCACTGGGGGACGGTGTGGGGGAGCTGTTTTTT.

This clone showed up just once. The genes are TRBV28 and TRBJ2-1, with 10 nucleotides matching TRBD2. After removal of 6 bases from V and 7 bases from J, the junction contained 9 bases not matched to a gene. The germline gives CDR1 MDHEN, CDR2 SYDVKM. The CDR3 loop spans 15 amino acids. CDR3 residues: CASRAPSGRGNEQFF. The CDR3 DNA reads as TGTGCCAGCAGGGCCCCTAGCGGGAGAGGAAATGAGCAGTTCTTC.

The gene calls are TRBV6-5 and TRBJ1-6; D possibly corresponds to TRBD1 (5 bases). The CDR3 spans 13 residues. Germline V lookup: CDR1 MNHEY, CDR2 SVGAGI. Trimming took 7 bases from V and 5 from J, leaving 9 bases between them. The CDR3 sequence is CASNPRDNSPLHF. CDR3 DNA: TGTGCCAGCAATCCCAGGGATAATTCACCCCTCCACTTT.

This chain uses TRBV7-8 with TRBJ2-7; possibly TRBD1 or TRBD2 for D (5 bases each). CDR3 length: 14 residues. The germline V and J ends were trimmed by 0 bases and 12 bases, with 18 bases remaining between them. Germline V lookup: CDR1 SGHVS, CDR2 FQNEAQ. As DNA, the CDR3 is TGTGCCAGCAGCTTAGCATCCCAACCGGGAAGGGGGTACTTC. This codes for CASSLASQPGRGYF. The whole variable domain, remainder taken from reference TRBV7-8 and TRBJ2-7, is GAGVSQSPRYKVAKRGQDVALRCDPISGHVSLFWYQQALGQGPEFLTYFQNEAQLDKSGLPSDRFFAERPEGSVSTLKIQRTQQEDSAVYLCASSLASQPGRGYFGPGTRLTVT.

This chain links TRBV13 with TRBJ1-1; the D gene is possibly TRBD1 (5 bases). Trimming removed 7 bases from V and 1 base from J, with 16 bases in between. Looked up from germline, CDR1 is PRHDT and CDR2 is FYEKMQ (reference sequence). The CDR3 runs 15 residues. The CDR3 DNA follows: TGTGCCAGCACCTCTGGGGCGGGTTCGAACACTGAAGCTTTCTTT. This sequence encodes CASTSGAGSNTEAFF.

The chain carries TRBV27 and TRBJ1-1; no reliable D call. This CDR3 has 13 amino acids. CDR1 is MNHEY, CDR2 SMNVEV, per germline (reference sequence). V lost 1 base to trimming and J lost 6 bases, with 9 bases between them. CDR3 DNA: TGTGCCAGCAGTTTATTAAATGCAGCTGAAGCTTTCTTT. The encoded protein is CASSLLNAAEAFF.

The J gene is TRBJ2-7, the V gene TRBV19; D is perhaps TRBD2 (6 bases). V was trimmed by 3 bases and J by 1 base, leaving 16 bases between them. The CDR3 is 16 amino acids. In germline, CDR1 is LNHDA, CDR2 SQIVND (reference sequence). Here the CDR3 reads CASSIEPGGSSYEQYF. In DNA form, the CDR3 reads TGTGCCAGTAGTATTGAACCCGGGGGTTCTTCCTACGAGCAGTACTTC.

The rearrangement uses TRBV11-2 and TRBJ2-1; D unclear. V lost 2 bases, J lost 6 bases, and 14 bases lay in between. Germline-derived CDR1 and CDR2 are SGHAT and FQNNGV. This CDR3 is built from 15 residues. The CDR3 here is CASSLNSRSSNEQFF. The CDR3 DNA follows: TGTGCCAGCAGCTTAAACAGTCGGTCGTCCAATGAGCAGTTCTTC.

The chain couples TRBV9 to TRBJ1-1; D not certain. The CDR3 consists of 13 residues. The germline gives CDR1 SGDLS, CDR2 YYNGEE. V lost 1 base, J lost 0 bases, and 4 bases lay in between. The CDR3 coding sequence is TGTGCCAGCAGCGTATCCTTGAACACTGAAGCTTTCTTT. This gives the protein CASSVSLNTEAFF.

The rearrangement joins TRBV12-3 or TRBV12-4 to TRBJ2-2; D is undetermined. Trimming left V 2 bases short and J 7 bases short, with 2 bases between. The CDR3 runs 11 residues. DNA of the CDR3: TGTGCCAGCAGTTTAATCGGGGAGCTGTTTTTT. Amino acids: CASSLIGELFF.

The V gene is TRBV27, the J gene TRBJ1-6; 11 nucleotides match TRBD1. The CDR3 has 16 residues. The ends lost 9 bases at V and 5 bases at J; junction bases unmatched: 9. Germline V gene lookup returns CDR1 MNHEY and CDR2 SMNVEV (reference sequence). The CDR3: CASLRTGGVDNSPLHF. The CDR3 DNA sequence: TGTGCCAGTCTAAGGACAGGGGGCGTCGATAATTCACCCCTCCACTTT.